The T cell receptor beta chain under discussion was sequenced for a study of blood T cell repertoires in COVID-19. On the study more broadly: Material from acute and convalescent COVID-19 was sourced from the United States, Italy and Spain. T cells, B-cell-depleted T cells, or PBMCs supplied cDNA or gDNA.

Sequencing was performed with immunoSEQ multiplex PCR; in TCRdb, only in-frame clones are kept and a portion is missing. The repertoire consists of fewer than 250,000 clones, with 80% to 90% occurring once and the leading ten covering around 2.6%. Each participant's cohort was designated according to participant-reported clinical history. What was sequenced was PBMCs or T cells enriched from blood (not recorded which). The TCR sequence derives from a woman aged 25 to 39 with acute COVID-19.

The CDR3 loop is CASSLRAGTSYEQYF. DNA of the CDR3: TGTGCCAGCAGCTTACGCGCGGGGACGTCCTACGAGCAGTACTTC. The rearrangement joins TRBV11-2 to TRBJ2-7, with TRBD2 as a possible D gene (6 bases). The CDR3 totals 15 residues. Trimming cost V 2 bases and J 1 base, with 12 bases left between them. Per germline, CDR1 SGHAT and CDR2 FQNNGV.